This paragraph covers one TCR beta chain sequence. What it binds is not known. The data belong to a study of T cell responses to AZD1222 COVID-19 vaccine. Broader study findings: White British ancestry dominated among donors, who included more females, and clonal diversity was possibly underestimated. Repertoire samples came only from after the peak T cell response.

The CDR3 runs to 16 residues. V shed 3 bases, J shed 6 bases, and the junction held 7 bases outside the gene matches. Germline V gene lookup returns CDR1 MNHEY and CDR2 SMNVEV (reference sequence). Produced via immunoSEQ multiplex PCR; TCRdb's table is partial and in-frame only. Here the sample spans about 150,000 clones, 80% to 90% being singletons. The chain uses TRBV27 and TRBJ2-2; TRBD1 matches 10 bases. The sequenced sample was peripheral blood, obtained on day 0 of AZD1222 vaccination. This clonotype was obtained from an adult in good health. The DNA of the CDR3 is TGTGCCAGCAGTTTTCTGGACAGGGGGAATTCCGGGGAGCTGTTTTTT. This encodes CASSFLDRGNSGELFF.